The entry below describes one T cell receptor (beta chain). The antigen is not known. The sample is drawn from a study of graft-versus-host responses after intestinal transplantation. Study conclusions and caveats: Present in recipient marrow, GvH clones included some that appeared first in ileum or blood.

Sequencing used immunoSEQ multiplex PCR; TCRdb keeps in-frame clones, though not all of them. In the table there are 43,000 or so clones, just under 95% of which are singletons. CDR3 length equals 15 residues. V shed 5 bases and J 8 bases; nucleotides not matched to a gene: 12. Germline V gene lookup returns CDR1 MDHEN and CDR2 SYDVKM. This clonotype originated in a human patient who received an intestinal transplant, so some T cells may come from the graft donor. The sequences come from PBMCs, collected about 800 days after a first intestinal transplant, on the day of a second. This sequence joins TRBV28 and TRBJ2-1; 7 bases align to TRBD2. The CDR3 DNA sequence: TGTGCCAGCAGTGCCGGGACTACGCTAGGGGATGAGCAGTTCTTC. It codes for CASSAGTTLGDEQFF.